The rows below give T cell receptor beta chains drawn from one sample of a study of blood T cell repertoires in COVID-19. The data were produced by immunoSEQ multiplex PCR, yet TCRdb's version contains in-frame clones alone and is incomplete. Here the sample spans 60,000 to 85,000 clones, about 80% being singletons. Sequencing used peripheral blood. The receptors were sampled from a man in his 70s who had recovered from COVID-19. Both conserved end residues are part of each CDR3.

CDR3,V
CASSPRRDRGQGEKLFF,TRBV7-8
CASSPSEEKLFF,TRBV18
CASSDRGESYGYTF,TRBV2
CASSLRDSINTEAFF,TRBV5-1
CASSVTGGSYNEQFF,TRBV5-4
CASSQTRTSRTGELFF,TRBV7-3
CASSTSGSGETQYF,TRBV4-3
CASRNRDSKNQPQHF,TRBV2
CASGMTGATYEQYF,TRBV10-1
CASSFGEGGSYEQYF,TRBV28
CASGPLAGDTGELFF,TRBV21-1
CASRTSGSHEQYF,TRBV19
CASKKYPTYEQYF,TRBV21-1
CASSRTSGNTDTQYF,TRBV6-5
CAWGVQGNSGGYTF,TRBV30
CASSFDLEYNEQFF,TRBV27
CASSPPGRHLYEQYF,TRBV6-5
CASSLRSGAGTGFAGELFF,TRBV5-1
CASSPGVAGPSYEQYF,TRBV7-7
CASSPSSYSNQPQHF,TRBV11-2
CASRLSGYTGELFF,TRBV27
CSATANYGYTF,TRBV20-1
CASSPQGYEQYF,TRBV11-2
CASSPSHYNTEAFF,TRBV6-6
CASSLHVEPGSGQGYTF,TRBV28
CASSLRTGGLLPQHF,TRBV7-2
CASSGTGNQPQHF,TRBV27
CASSSGTSGGATQYF,TRBV5-1
CASSLTGRTEAFF,TRBV4-3
CASRRDTQETQYF,TRBV2
CAWSPMNTEAFF,TRBV30
CASTEGGRNQPQHF,TRBV6-5
CASSFPGWKTQYF,TRBV7-2
CASSRDSFSEQYF,TRBV6-4
CASSSGTYYEHWYF,TRBV6-5
CASSMQGPEAQYF,TRBV19
CASSPSWTGGYNEQFF,TRBV7-6
CASSLTRGETQYF,TRBV7-6
CATTGTANSPLHF,TRBV3-1/TRBV3-2
CAWSVGQMNTEAFF,TRBV30
CASSLGAPNTEAFF,TRBV14
CAWGTSGRSYNEQFF,TRBV30
CASNSDRKDEQYF,TRBV2
CASSYRGGNTEAFF,TRBV11-3
CASSQDQLAGLYEQYF,TRBV4-3
CASSLLNTYEQYF,TRBV7-2
CASSIVGTSGGFQYF,TRBV19
CSVGGGVGETQYF,TRBV29-1
CSVRQIENTEAFF,TRBV29-1
CASSPPHRGGRDTQYF,TRBV28
CASSLPGQGANEQFF,TRBV7-3
CASNRGFNTEAFF,TRBV6-5
CASSMNRETEAFF,TRBV19
CASALAGVQETQYF,TRBV11-2
CAISDPADSPLHF,TRBV10-3
CASSISSGSKASTGELFF,TRBV19
CASSLASSSYEQYF,TRBV5-1
CSVEVRQLNTEAFF,TRBV29-1